Following are 30 T cell receptor beta chains from one sample sequenced in a study of early T cells in non-severe SARS-CoV-2 infection (dated by TCRdb to about 2021). Libraries were constructed by 5' RACE. TCRdb lists the instrument as NextSeq 500. TCRdb handled the public reads itself, with Q25 trimming in fastp and clone calling in MiXCR, and kept productive beta chains. Every distinct CDR3 protein forms one entry, paired with its most common genes and DNA. Within this sample are roughly 88,000 distinct CDR3 sequences, with 14% of them counted one time only. The ten top clones hold 5% to 7% of the sample. Sequencing used whole blood. These receptors came from an adult who was a healthcare worker with PCR-confirmed SARS-CoV-2 infection or an uninfected control (not recorded which).

This clonotype was counted a few times. CDR3 DNA sequence: TGTGCCTGGAGTGTCTCTCCGTCCACCGGGGAGCTGTTTTTT. Translated, it gives CAWSVSPSTGELFF. The chain employs TRBV30 and TRBJ2-2; D is unclear. The germline CDR1 and CDR2 sequences are GTSNPN and SVGIG (reference sequence). Trimming pared 0 bases from V and 4 bases from J, leaving 9 bases between. This CDR3 region has 14 residues.

This clonotype was seen only a few times. The J gene is TRBJ2-2, the V gene TRBV28; 7 bases are a match to TRBD1. The germline gives CDR1 MDHEN, CDR2 SYDVKM. The junction had 14 bases not matched to a gene; V was cut back by 5 bases and J by 8 bases. The CDR3 is 16 amino acids. The CDR3 loop reads CASSPPGTDLRGELFF. The CDR3 coding sequence is TGTGCCAGCAGTCCCCCTGGGACAGACTTAAGAGGGGAGCTGTTTTTT.

This clonotype has at least ten counts. The chain carries TRBV12-3 or TRBV12-4 and TRBJ2-7; no clear D gene. Trimming pared 1 base from V and 3 bases from J, leaving 7 bases between. The CDR3 spans 13 residues. CDR3 DNA sequence: TGTGCCAGCAGTTTAGTGGATAACTACGAGCAGTACTTC. Its translation is CASSLVDNYEQYF.

The chain's CDR3 is CASSEITGDEQYF. DNA for the CDR3: TGTGCCAGCAGTGAGATTACAGGCGACGAGCAGTACTTC. The chain combines TRBV2 with TRBJ2-7, with D perhaps matching TRBD1 (5 bases). Germline V CDR1 and CDR2: SNHLY, FYNNEI. The ends were cut back, 3 bases at V and 5 bases at J, with 11 bases in the middle. The CDR3 has 13 amino acids.

This chain joins TRBV10-2 and TRBJ2-3; 7 nucleotides align to TRBD2. The germline CDR1 and CDR2 sequences are WSHSY and SAAADI. The CDR3 contains 12 residues. V dropped 4 bases and J dropped 8; count of bases not matched to a gene: 3. CDR3 region: CASSGLAGTQYF. The CDR3 nucleotides are TGCGCCAGCAGTGGACTAGCCGGTACGCAGTATTTT.

This clonotype was counted ten times or more. The chain joins TRBV7-2 to TRBJ1-3; possible D gene TRBD1, 6 bases. The CDR3 totals 15 residues. Looked up from germline, CDR1 is SGHTA and CDR2 is FQGNSA. The V gene lost 1 base and the J gene lost 1 base, with 8 bases spanning the gap. CDR3 coding DNA: TGTGCCAGCAGCTTAGATAGGGGGTCTGGAAACACCATATATTTT. Its protein is CASSLDRGSGNTIYF.

This sequence joins TRBV4-1 and TRBJ1-2; D might be TRBD1 (6 bases). This CDR3 comprises 16 residues. Trimming left V 0 bases short and J 6 bases short, with 17 bases between. From germline, CDR1 is MGHRA and CDR2 YSYEKL. CDR3 loop: CASSQDSEQGGHGYTF. The CDR3 DNA reads TGCGCCAGCAGCCAAGATTCGGAACAGGGAGGGCATGGCTACACCTTC.

In this sample, this clonotype turned up many times. J is TRBJ1-5 and V is TRBV7-9; D gene unclear. Trimming took 3 bases from V and 1 from J, leaving 4 bases between them. Germline CDR1 and CDR2: SEHNR and FQNEAQ (reference sequence). This CDR3 comprises 13 residues. CDR3 amino acids: CASSFRSNQPQHF. CDR3 in DNA: TGTGCCAGCAGCTTTCGGAGCAATCAGCCCCAGCATTTT. The full variable domain, in which reference TRBV7-9 and TRBJ1-5 provide the parts outside the CDR3, is DTGVSQNPRHKITKRGQNVTFRCDPISEHNRLYWYRQTLGQGPEFLTYFQNEAQLEKSRLLSDRFSAERPKGSFSTLEIQRTEQGDSAMYLCASSFRSNQPQHFGDGTRLSIL.

This clonotype was detected only a few times. The chain recombines TRBV6-2 or TRBV6-3 with TRBJ1-1; D gene unclear. Germline values: CDR1 MNHEY, CDR2 SVGEGT. Trimming stripped 3 bases from V and 2 bases from J, with 10 bases between. This CDR3 has 14 amino acids. CDR3 coding DNA: TGTGCCAGCAGTTATTCGGCAGGTAACACTGAAGCTTTCTTT. It is translated as CASSYSAGNTEAFF.

The CDR3, as DNA: TGCAGTGCTCTCCACCCGGGGGGAAGGAATACCGGGGAGCTGTTTTTT. Translated: CSALHPGGRNTGELFF. This chain joins TRBV20-1 and TRBJ2-2; 7 bases match TRBD2. The CDR3 is 16 amino acids. V lost 5 bases and J lost 5; bases outside the gene matches: 14. From germline, CDR1 is DFQATT and CDR2 SNEGSKA (reference sequence).

The chain combines TRBV7-6 with TRBJ2-3; no firm D call. The V gene lost 1 base and the J gene lost 2 bases, with 10 bases spanning the gap. Germline V lookup: CDR1 SGHVS, CDR2 FNYEAQ. The CDR3 runs to 15 residues. The CDR3 region has the DNA TGTGCCAGCAGCTTAGTCCTTAGGGACACAGATACGCAGTATTTT. Translating gives CASSLVLRDTDTQYF.

The J gene is TRBJ1-2, the V gene TRBV7-9; perhaps TRBD1 as D (5 bases). Germline CDR1 and CDR2: SEHNR and FQNEAQ (reference sequence). This CDR3 spans 14 amino acids. V gave up 5 bases and J gave up 1 base, with 11 bases separating them. CDR3 in DNA: TGTGCCAGCAGCCCTAGCGGGGGTAACTATGGCTACACCTTC. Its translation: CASSPSGGNYGYTF.

The chain couples TRBV5-6 to TRBJ2-5; D gene unclear. The V end was cut by 6 bases, the J end by 1 base, with 16 bases between. The CDR3 runs 15 residues. Germline CDR1 is SGHDT and CDR2 is YYEEEE. The CDR3 DNA is TGTGCCAGCACCCTACTTGGTGGCAGCCAAGAGACCCAGTACTTC. It specifies CASTLLGGSQETQYF.

This clonotype was observed at least ten times. The chain links TRBV6-2 or TRBV6-3 to TRBJ1-1, with a weak D call TRBD1 (5 bases). The V end lost 0 bases, the J end lost 5 bases, and 10 bases lay between the germline ends. CDR1 is MNHEY, CDR2 SVGEGT, per germline. This CDR3 contains 14 residues. The CDR3, as DNA: TGTGCCAGCAGTTACTCGGCAGGGCGGACTGAAGCTTTCTTT. It specifies CASSYSAGRTEAFF.

The rearrangement uses TRBV30 and TRBJ2-7; the match to TRBD2 covers 8 bases. V was pared by 7 bases and J by 6 bases, with 14 bases of the junction left unmatched. Germline values: CDR1 GTSNPN, CDR2 SVGIG (reference sequence). The CDR3 runs 14 residues. The CDR3 sequence is CAYGRGGLRLEQYF. The CDR3 bases are TGTGCCTACGGACGGGGGGGTCTTCGACTCGAGCAGTACTTC.

J is TRBJ1-6 and V is TRBV13; D gene uncertain. V was clipped by 5 bases and J by 0 bases, with 8 bases between them. The CDR3 covers 15 residues. Germline CDR1 is PRHDT and CDR2 is FYEKMQ (reference sequence). DNA for the CDR3: TGTGCCAGCAGCCTGCCGGGCTCCTATAATTCACCCCTCCACTTT. Protein: CASSLPGSYNSPLHF.

This clonotype has just a few counts. The V gene is TRBV10-2, the J gene TRBJ1-5, with 7 bases that match TRBD1. The CDR3 spans 13 residues. Germline assignment: CDR1 WSHSY and CDR2 SAAADI. V lost 6 bases and J lost 4; bases outside the gene matches: 3. The CDR3 region has the DNA TGCGCCAGCAGCGGGACAGATAATCAGCCCCAGCATTTT. It is translated as CASSGTDNQPQHF.

This sequence joins TRBV11-2 and TRBJ2-1; possibly TRBD2 for D (6 bases). Germline lookup yields CDR1 SGHAT and CDR2 FQNNGV. Trimming took off 3 bases at V and 6 bases at J, with 9 bases between the two ends. The CDR3 length is 13 residues. The CDR3 sequence is CASSFAGSNEQFF. CDR3 in DNA: TGTGCCAGCAGCTTTGCGGGGAGCAATGAGCAGTTCTTC. Drawing the rest from reference TRBV11-2 and TRBJ2-1, the complete variable domain is EAGVAQSPRYKIIEKRQSVAFWCNPISGHATLYWYQQILGQGPKLLIQFQNNGVVDDSQLPKDRFSAERLKGVDSTLKIQPAKLEDSAVYLCASSFAGSNEQFFGPGTRLTVL.

This clonotype turned up a few times. The chain is built from TRBV6-2 or TRBV6-3 and TRBJ2-6; D is unclear. CDR1 and CDR2 (germline): MNHEY, SVGEGT. Trimming cost V 3 bases and J 3 bases, with 12 bases left between them. The CDR3 sequence is 16 residues long. CDR3 residues: CASSYSYPGGANVLTF. In DNA, the CDR3 is TGTGCCAGCAGTTATAGTTATCCAGGTGGGGCCAACGTCCTGACTTTC.

In its sample, this clonotype was seen many times. This chain links TRBV7-6 with TRBJ2-3, with 9 bases identical to TRBD1. In germline, CDR1 is SGHVS, CDR2 FNYEAQ. The CDR3 runs to 16 residues. V lost 4 bases to trimming and J lost 0 bases; unmatched junction nucleotides: 5. CDR3 residues: CASSSRTGDSTDTQYF. In nucleotides, the CDR3 is TGTGCCAGCAGCTCCAGGACAGGGGATAGCACAGATACGCAGTATTTT. Supplemented by reference TRBV7-6 and TRBJ2-3, the full variable domain reads GAGVSQSPRYKVTKRGQDVALRCDPISGHVSLYWYRQALGQGPEFLTYFNYEAQQDKSGLPNDRFSAERPEGSISTLTIQRTEQRDSAMYRCASSSRTGDSTDTQYFGPGTRLTVL.

This clonotype came up a few times. The chain carries TRBV2 and TRBJ1-2; possible D gene TRBD1, 5 bases. The germline V and J ends were trimmed by 5 bases and 4 bases, with 11 bases remaining between them. Germline loops: CDR1 SNHLY, CDR2 FYNNEI. This CDR3 has 13 amino acids. The CDR3 region has the DNA TGTGCCAGCAGTACCCAGGGTAGCTATGGCTACACCTTC. This sequence encodes CASSTQGSYGYTF.

This clonotype occurred many times. The rearrangement joins TRBV15 to TRBJ1-3, with no clear D. Germline V gene lookup returns CDR1 LNHNV and CDR2 YYDKDF (reference sequence). V lost 0 bases to trimming and J lost 2 bases, with 8 bases between them. The CDR3 covers 15 residues. CDR3 nucleotides: TGTGCCACCAGCAGAGATTCTGGGACTGGAAACACCATATATTTT. This codes for CATSRDSGTGNTIYF. Using reference TRBV15 and TRBJ1-3 for the parts outside the CDR3, the full variable domain is DAMVIQNPRYQVTQFGKPVTLSCSQTLNHNVMYWYQQKSSQAPKLLFHYYDKDFNNEADTPDNFQSRRPNTSFCFLDIRSPGLGDTAMYLCATSRDSGTGNTIYFGEGSWLTVV.

The genes are TRBV29-1 and TRBJ1-1; 7 bases line up with TRBD1. V lost 6 bases, J lost 2 bases, and 3 bases stayed unmatched. The CDR3 is made up of 12 amino acids. Germline loops: CDR1 SQVTM, CDR2 ANQGSEA. CDR3 protein: CSVGTANTEAFF. As DNA, the CDR3 is TGCAGCGTAGGGACAGCTAACACTGAAGCTTTCTTT. The full variable domain, rest sourced from reference TRBV29-1 and TRBJ1-1, is SAVISQKPSRDICQRGTSLTIQCQVDSQVTMMFWYRQQPGQSLTLIATANQGSEATYESGFVIDKFPISRPNLTFSTLTVSNMSPEDSSIYLCSVGTANTEAFFGQGTRLTVV.

The rearrangement links TRBV6-2 or TRBV6-3 to TRBJ1-5, with D maybe TRBD1 (5 bases). Germline CDR1 and CDR2: MNHEY and SVGEGT. The CDR3 extends over 13 amino acids. V lost 5 bases to trimming and J lost 2 bases, with 7 bases between them. DNA for the CDR3: TGTGCCAGCAGTGGGGGTGGCAATCAGCCCCAGCATTTT. It specifies CASSGGGNQPQHF.

The rearrangement uses TRBV10-1 and TRBJ2-7; D remains unclear. Germline CDR1 is WNHNN and CDR2 is SYGVQD (reference sequence). The CDR3 sequence is 12 residues long. Trimming took off 2 bases at V and 3 bases at J, with 5 bases between the two ends. The CDR3 spells CASSENGYEQYF. The CDR3 coding sequence is TGCGCCAGCAGTGAGAATGGCTACGAGCAGTACTTC.

This chain uses TRBV19 with TRBJ1-4; D is possibly TRBD1 (6 bases). Germline CDR1 and CDR2: LNHDA and SQIVND (reference sequence). CDR3 size: 16 residues. Trimming left V 7 bases short and J 0 bases short, with 15 bases between. The CDR3 reads CASNADRIATNEKLFF. CDR3 bases: TGTGCCAGTAACGCCGACAGGATAGCAACTAATGAAAAACTGTTTTTT.

There are a few counts of this clonotype. The CDR3 here is CASSQETTLKNIQYF. The CDR3 bases are TGCGCCAGCAGCCAAGAGACGACTCTTAAAAACATTCAGTACTTC. The chain couples TRBV4-1 to TRBJ2-4; D remains ambiguous. The germline V gene encodes CDR1 MGHRA and CDR2 YSYEKL. V was pared by 0 bases and J by 4 bases, with 10 bases between. This CDR3 comprises 15 residues.

The chain couples TRBV7-2 to TRBJ2-7, with 7 bases that match TRBD1. Trimming cost V 5 bases and J 7 bases; bases outside gene matches: 11. Germline V lookup: CDR1 SGHTA, CDR2 FQGNSA. The CDR3 has 14 amino acids. The CDR3 loop reads CASSHEWGTAEQYF. Written as DNA, the CDR3 is TGTGCCAGCAGCCACGAGTGGGGGACAGCAGAGCAGTACTTC.

The rearrangement links TRBV4-1 to TRBJ2-3, with unresolved D. This CDR3 region has 14 residues. Trimming took 3 bases from V and 4 from J, leaving 11 bases between them. Germline lookup yields CDR1 MGHRA and CDR2 YSYEKL. The DNA for the CDR3 is TGCGCCAGCAGCCATTGGGGTTTGGCAGATACGCAGTATTTT. It is translated as CASSHWGLADTQYF.

There are a few counts of this clonotype. The rearrangement joins TRBV5-1 to TRBJ2-7; TRBD1 matches 7 bases. This CDR3 is 16 amino acids long. V lost 5 bases to trimming and J lost 2 bases; unmatched junction nucleotides: 13. Germline CDR1 reads SGHRS; CDR2 reads YFSETQ. For the CDR3, the DNA is TGCGCCAGCAGAACCTCTTTACGGGACAGTACCTACGAGCAGTACTTC. This encodes CASRTSLRDSTYEQYF.